This is a list of T cell receptor beta chains from one sample in a study of T-cell reconstitution after alpha-beta-depleted transplantation in children. From the PCR reads, TCRdb called clonotypes with MiXCR, one entry per CDR3 protein. The sample lists a few hundred thousand distinct CDR3 sequences; 9.7% were seen once. The sample here was PBMCs from the stem cell graft donor, taken from the stem cell graft. Source of these receptors: a human donor who donated a stem cell graft to a child with SCID. CDR3s include the opening cysteine and the closing phenylalanine or tryptophan. Each record gives: CDR3 protein, CDR3 DNA, D gene, clone size, J gene, V gene. The D gene is left open where the match is weak. Rows may omit the clone size; those that give it use once, few, many or a size class.

CDR3: CASSSGFQGSPLHF
DNA: TGTGCCAGCAGCTCAGGTTTTCAGGGTTCACCCCTCCACTTT
D: -
size: many
J: TRBJ1-6
V: TRBV3-1

CDR3: CSPDGQGACNQPQHF
DNA: TGCAGCCCTGACGGACAGGGGGCTTGCAATCAGCCCCAGCATTTT
D: TRBD1
size: many
J: TRBJ1-5
V: TRBV29-1

CDR3: CAIGGAVGQGRTDTQYF
DNA: TGTGCCATAGGTGGGGCAGTCGGTCAGGGTCGCACAGATACGCAGTATTTT
D: -
size: many
J: TRBJ2-3
V: TRBV10-3

CDR3: CASSDSLRSGLNTGELFF
DNA: TGTGCCAGCAGTGATTCCCTCCGGTCTGGCCTGAACACCGGGGAGCTGTTTTTT
D: -
size: many
J: TRBJ2-2
V: TRBV2

CDR3: CASSVGGVDITEAFF
DNA: TGTGCCAGCAGCGTAGGGGGGGTGGATATCACTGAAGCTTTCTTT
D: -
size: many
J: TRBJ1-1
V: TRBV9

CDR3: CASSKEVRDLFATGELFF
DNA: TGTGCCAGCAGCAAAGAGGTCCGGGACTTGTTTGCCACCGGGGAGCTGTTTTTT
D: -
size: -
J: TRBJ2-2
V: TRBV3-1

CDR3: CASSGATRGQGLGGYTF
DNA: TGTGCCAGCAGCGGCGCTACAAGGGGACAGGGACTGGGCGGCTACACCTTC
D: TRBD1
size: many
J: TRBJ1-2
V: TRBV9

CDR3: CASSSGRTQYF
DNA: TGTGCCAGCAGCTCCGGAAGGACCCAGTACTTC
D: -
size: many
J: TRBJ2-5
V: TRBV11-2

CDR3: CASGLTRGSGASTGELFF
DNA: TGTGCTAGTGGTTTGACAAGGGGGTCCGGGGCGAGCACCGGGGAGCTGTTTTTT
D: -
size: many
J: TRBJ2-2
V: TRBV12-5

CDR3: CASTRDIWNTEAFF
DNA: TGTGCCAGCACCCGGGACATCTGGAACACTGAAGCTTTCTTT
D: -
size: -
J: TRBJ1-1
V: TRBV6-1

CDR3: CASSLDRGRVGTEAFF
DNA: TGTGCCAGCAGCTTAGATAGGGGGCGGGTAGGGACTGAAGCTTTCTTT
D: TRBD1
size: many
J: TRBJ1-1
V: TRBV7-9

CDR3: CAIRDSRIYNEQFF
DNA: TGTGCCATTCGGGACAGCAGAATCTACAATGAGCAGTTCTTC
D: TRBD1
size: many
J: TRBJ2-1
V: TRBV6-2/TRBV6-3

CDR3: CSVDEGGTDTQYF
DNA: TGCAGCGTTGATGAAGGGGGCACAGATACGCAGTATTTT
D: -
size: many
J: TRBJ2-3
V: TRBV29-1

CDR3: CASSLGTGESPLHF
DNA: TGTGCCAGCAGCTTAGGGACAGGGGAGTCACCCCTCCACTTT
D: TRBD1
size: many
J: TRBJ1-6
V: TRBV7-8

CDR3: CAIREEATNEKLFF
DNA: TGTGCCATCCGGGAAGAAGCAACTAATGAAAAACTGTTTTTT
D: -
size: many
J: TRBJ1-4
V: TRBV10-3

CDR3: CASSFQADRGRLDTEAFF
DNA: TGCGCCAGCAGCTTTCAAGCGGACAGGGGGCGCTTGGACACTGAAGCTTTCTTT
D: TRBD1
size: many
J: TRBJ1-1
V: TRBV5-1

CDR3: CATSREGGANYGYTF
DNA: TGTGCCACCAGCAGAGAGGGAGGCGCTAACTATGGCTACACCTTC
D: -
size: few
J: TRBJ1-2
V: TRBV15

CDR3: CASSLLNQYEQFF
DNA: TGTGCCAGCAGCTTGCTTAATCAGTATGAGCAGTTCTTC
D: -
size: many
J: TRBJ2-1
V: TRBV5-6

CDR3: CANTGRSQRFNEKLFF
DNA: TGTGCCAACACCGGTCGTTCACAGAGGTTCAATGAAAAACTGTTTTTT
D: -
size: many
J: TRBJ1-4
V: TRBV5-6

CDR3: CASSSGTRSTGELFF
DNA: TGTGCCAGCAGCTCCGGGACTAGAAGCACCGGGGAGCTGTTTTTT
D: TRBD2
size: many
J: TRBJ2-2
V: TRBV7-6

CDR3: CASSSNPGQDGRPLHF
DNA: TGCGCCAGCAGCTCTAACCCGGGACAGGACGGCCGGCCCCTCCACTTT
D: TRBD1
size: many
J: TRBJ1-6
V: TRBV5-1

CDR3: CASYGLAGFQETQYF
DNA: TGCGCCAGCTATGGACTAGCGGGTTTCCAAGAGACCCAGTACTTC
D: TRBD2
size: many
J: TRBJ2-5
V: TRBV5-1

CDR3: CASSLALGGTEAFF
DNA: TGTGCCAGCAGCTTAGCTCTGGGAGGCACTGAAGCTTTCTTT
D: -
size: many
J: TRBJ1-1
V: TRBV7-9

CDR3: CASSFAGTVYGYTF
DNA: TGTGCCAGCAGCTTTGCCGGGACAGTCTATGGCTACACCTTC
D: TRBD1
size: many
J: TRBJ1-2
V: TRBV7-2

CDR3: CASSRGQISGANVLTF
DNA: TGTGCCAGCAGTCGGGGACAGATCTCTGGGGCCAACGTCCTGACTTTC
D: TRBD1
size: many
J: TRBJ2-6
V: TRBV6-1

CDR3: CASSPGYNTGELFF
DNA: TGTGCCAGCAGTCCGGGATACAACACCGGGGAGCTGTTTTTT
D: -
size: many
J: TRBJ2-2
V: TRBV27

CDR3: CASSLRAGSGEKLFF
DNA: TGTGCCAGCAGTTTAAGAGCAGGGTCGGGCGAAAAACTGTTTTTT
D: -
size: many
J: TRBJ1-4
V: TRBV12-3/TRBV12-4

CDR3: CASSLTTDTQYF
DNA: TGCGCCAGCAGCTTAACCACAGATACGCAGTATTTT
D: -
size: many
J: TRBJ2-3
V: TRBV5-1

CDR3: CSARSSGTDTQYF
DNA: TGCAGTGCTAGATCTAGTGGGACAGATACGCAGTATTTT
D: -
size: few
J: TRBJ2-3
V: TRBV20-1

CDR3: CSASPHQGSGTF
DNA: TGCAGTGCTAGCCCCCACCAGGGGTCTGGAACTTTC
D: -
size: many
J: TRBJ2-1
V: TRBV20-1

CDR3: CSALRDSNTGELFF
DNA: TGCAGTGCGCTCCGGGACTCCAACACCGGGGAGCTGTTTTTT
D: -
size: many
J: TRBJ2-2
V: TRBV20-1

CDR3: CASSLMTGSEETQYF
DNA: TGCGCCAGCAGCTTGATGACAGGCTCCGAGGAGACCCAGTACTTC
D: -
size: -
J: TRBJ2-5
V: TRBV5-1

CDR3: CASRQSSGNTIYF
DNA: TGCGCCAGCCGCCAGAGCTCTGGAAACACCATATATTTT
D: -
size: many
J: TRBJ1-3
V: TRBV5-1

CDR3: CASRRTDRGGEPQHF
DNA: TGTGCCAGCAGACGAACCGACCGGGGGGGAGAGCCCCAGCATTTT
D: -
size: many
J: TRBJ1-5
V: TRBV7-2

CDR3: CASSLESRRAEAFF
DNA: TGTGCCAGCAGCTTAGAATCCCGCAGGGCTGAAGCTTTCTTT
D: -
size: many
J: TRBJ1-1
V: TRBV7-9

CDR3: CASFMRGLPTDTQYF
DNA: TGCGCCAGCTTTATGCGGGGGCTTCCTACAGATACGCAGTATTTT
D: -
size: many
J: TRBJ2-3
V: TRBV5-1

CDR3: CASSLARVEETQYF
DNA: TGTGCCAGCAGCTTAGCCCGAGTCGAAGAGACCCAGTACTTC
D: -
size: many
J: TRBJ2-5
V: TRBV7-8

CDR3: CASSQLAGTENTGELFF
DNA: TGCGCCAGCAGCCAGCTCGCCGGGACGGAGAACACCGGGGAGCTGTTTTTT
D: -
size: -
J: TRBJ2-2
V: TRBV4-3

CDR3: CASLFGTGYTGELFF
DNA: TGTGCCAGTCTATTCGGGACAGGGTACACCGGGGAGCTGTTTTTT
D: TRBD1
size: many
J: TRBJ2-2
V: TRBV5-5

CDR3: CASSLNIQEQFF
DNA: TGTGCCAGCAGTTTAAACATACAAGAGCAGTTCTTC
D: -
size: few
J: TRBJ2-1
V: TRBV27

CDR3: CASSFFPGASYEQYF
DNA: TGCGCCAGCAGCTTTTTTCCGGGGGCATCCTACGAGCAGTACTTC
D: -
size: many
J: TRBJ2-7
V: TRBV5-1

CDR3: CASSLSGGGNNEQFF
DNA: TGCGCCAGCAGCTTGTCGGGCGGGGGTAACAATGAGCAGTTCTTC
D: TRBD2
size: many
J: TRBJ2-1
V: TRBV5-1

CDR3: CASSSGQLPNYGYTF
DNA: TGTGCCAGCAGTTCCGGACAGCTGCCTAACTATGGCTACACCTTC
D: -
size: many
J: TRBJ1-2
V: TRBV6-5

CDR3: CASSLGTTNTEAFF
DNA: TGCGCCAGCAGCTTGGGGACAACGAACACTGAAGCTTTCTTT
D: -
size: many
J: TRBJ1-1
V: TRBV5-1

CDR3: CASSQSGPTGTDTQYF
DNA: TGCGCCAGCAGTCAATCAGGGCCAACAGGGACAGATACGCAGTATTTT
D: -
size: few
J: TRBJ2-3
V: TRBV23-1

CDR3: CSAEHGTSGGNTQYF
DNA: TGCAGTGCCGAGCACGGGACTAGCGGGGGAAATACGCAGTATTTT
D: TRBD2
size: many
J: TRBJ2-3
V: TRBV20-1

CDR3: CASSLDLAGAYEQYF
DNA: TGTGCCAGCAGCTTAGACTTAGCGGGGGCCTACGAGCAGTACTTC
D: TRBD2
size: many
J: TRBJ2-7
V: TRBV7-9

CDR3: CASSLNQGGLGAFF
DNA: TGTGCCAGCAGCTTAAACCAGGGTGGGCTAGGAGCTTTCTTT
D: -
size: -
J: TRBJ1-1
V: TRBV7-3

CDR3: CASSAWTAQRDTQYF
DNA: TGCGCCAGCAGCGCATGGACAGCCCAACGGGATACGCAGTATTTT
D: -
size: many
J: TRBJ2-3
V: TRBV5-1

CDR3: CASSPRGLGGYGYTF
DNA: TGTGCCAGCAGTCCTCGGGGTCTTGGCGGCTATGGCTACACCTTC
D: -
size: many
J: TRBJ1-2
V: TRBV6-1